This T cell receptor (beta chain) originates from a study of blood T cells in healthy people across ages. A second PCR, run for about 7 to 11 cycles, used a sample-barcoded 5' primer plus a J-beta primer mix. Using its own MiXCR run on the 5' RACE reads, TCRdb lists one record per CDR3 protein. The sample has 1 million to 1.2 million distinct CDR3 sequences; 35% to 40% are singletons. As concerns this clonotype: Its antigen is as yet unknown.

The CDR3 covers 16 residues. V lost 4 bases and J lost 1, with 15 bases in between. Germline CDR1 is SGHTA and CDR2 is FQGTGA. Healthy Russian Caucasian donors spanned ages about 6 to 100 years. Per individual sample, total RNA of at least 5.5 micrograms was extracted. Study-wide points: TCR beta diversity, measured per million T cells, fell in a roughly linear way with age.

The chain joins TRBV7-3 to TRBJ2-3; D possibly uses TRBD1 or TRBD2 (5 bases each). This sequence was found in a man in his late teens or twenties in good health. Source material: blood. DNA for the CDR3: TGTGCCAGCAGCTCAAATAGCGAGGGGTGCACAGATACGCAGTATTTT. Amino acid sequence: CASSSNSEGCTDTQYF.